This entry is about one T cell receptor beta chain. Its antigen is not yet known. No much larger clone exists at a distance of one base, and base qualities are not known. The CDR3, cysteine through phenylalanine, is 12 amino acids long. Only the CDR3 DNA stays, 36 bases, in frame from base 1. The germline V gene encodes CDR1 PRHDT and CDR2 FYEKMQ (reference sequence). A distance of 12 bases separates the germline ends of V and J, which lose 5 bases and 8 bases respectively. This sample was included in a study of siplizumab effects on memory and regulatory T cells (dated by TCRdb to the late 2010s). With regard to the full study: The study examined how the anti-CD2 antibody siplizumab affects alloreactive T-cell subsets in allogeneic mixed lymphocyte reactions built from human PBMCs. Study-wide findings and limitations: Of the alloreactive CD4+ clones that could be mapped, the Treg-derived share averaged almost 70% with siplizumab compared with 25% to 30% in control reactions. No functional confirmation was obtained for the suppressive function of proliferating Tregs from siplizumab cultures. Siplizumab significantly reduced the cumulative frequency of alloreactive sequences traceable to unstimulated CD4+ memory T cells. Roughly 80-95% of proliferating CD4+ or CD8+ clones could not be assigned a naive or memory phenotype. Because sequences at frequencies below about 10^-5 were poorly captured, only a minor fraction of alloreactive clones could be mapped back to unstimulated subsets. Compared with memory T cells, unstimulated naive T cells appeared more diverse, and naive cells seemed to make a substantial contribution to the alloresponse.

Sorted unstimulated T cells, along with proliferating T cells recovered from mixed lymphocyte reactions, underwent TCRbeta CDR3 sequencing. Fresh whole blood from fewer than 12 HLA-typed healthy donors was used to isolate PBMCs. Libraries came from the immunoSEQ multiplex PCR assay. Around 10^5 TCR templates per sample were assayed by the deep sequencing platform. Genomic DNA extracted from sorted T cells was used for TCRbeta CDR3 sequencing. The original methods were these. The R programming language was used for the clonal analysis of the TCRbeta CDR3 data. Comparing unstimulated samples against CFSE-low samples taken after the reaction was how alloreactive CD4+ and CD8+ clones were defined. Regulatory or non-regulatory origin was assigned to alloreactive CD4+ clones by matching of sequences to sorted unstimulated Treg and non-Treg repertoires. The clones in this table, taken by TCRdb from immuneACCESS, are in-frame only. Not every clone is retained; where verified, under half of the shortfall comes from an unresolved V gene, and the cause of the rest is unknown. For V, J and clone size, that table is used; D and trimming come from the DNA. Within this sample are approximately 94,000 clones, with 80% to 95% of them counted one time only. Approximately 5.9% of the sample lies in the top ten.

The chain links TRBV13 with TRBJ1-2; confidence is insufficient to name the D gene. The sequenced material came from CD8+ T cells sorted from blood. The source is a human donor in good health. The DNA reads as follows: TGTGCCAGCAGCAGTGACCCTTGGGGCTACACCTTC. This yields the protein CASSSDPWGYTF. With the portions outside the CDR3 filled from the reference TRBV13 and TRBJ1-2 genes, the complete variable region becomes AAGVIQSPRHLIKEKRETATLKCYPIPRHDTVYWYQQGPGQDPQFLISFYEKMQSDKGSIPDRFSAQQFSDYHSELNMSSLELGDSALYFCASSSDPWGYTFGSGTRLTVV.